The next 32 T cell receptor beta chains were all read from a single sample in a study of blood T cell repertoires in COVID-19. Libraries were prepared by immunoSEQ multiplex PCR; TCRdb keeps only in-frame clonotypes and omits some of them. The repertoire consists of roughly 300,000 clones, with approximately 89% occurring once and the leading ten covering approximately 5.3%. Material for sequencing was PBMCs or T cells enriched from blood (not recorded which). Every receptor here comes from a woman under 40 who had recovered from COVID-19.

The chain joins TRBV21-1 to TRBJ2-1; the listed D gene, TRBD1, was not tested against the DNA. TRBV21-1 has pseudogene status. The CDR3 is made up of 17 amino acids. CDR3 DNA sequence: TGTGCCAGCAGCAACCCCCCTCTGGCCAGCTCCTACAATGAGCAGTTCTTC. Protein sequence: CASSNPPLASSYNEQFF.

This chain joins TRBV4-3 and TRBJ2-2; 8 nucleotides align to TRBD2. Per germline, CDR1 LGHNA and CDR2 YSLEER. CDR3 size: 16 residues. The V segment lost 0 bases and the J segment 4 bases; nucleotides outside the gene matches: 4. The DNA of the CDR3 is TGCGCCAGCAGCCAAGATGCGGGGGGTTCCACCGGGGAGCTGTTTTTT. It codes for CASSQDAGGSTGELFF.

The chain links TRBV5-1 to TRBJ1-1; 11 bases map to TRBD1. V lost 3 bases to trimming and J lost 7 bases; unmatched junction nucleotides: 8. Germline V gene sequence: CDR1 SGHRS, CDR2 YFSETQ. The CDR3 has 15 amino acids. The CDR3 loop reads CASSWSGQGADEAFF. The CDR3, as DNA: TGCGCCAGCAGCTGGAGTGGACAGGGGGCTGATGAAGCTTTCTTT.

The rearrangement joins TRBV7-3 to TRBJ2-7, with D perhaps TRBD2 (5 bases). Germline V gene sequence: CDR1 SGHTA, CDR2 FQGTGA. The CDR3 totals 19 residues. The V gene lost 1 base and the J gene lost 1 base, with 23 bases spanning the gap. The CDR3 sequence: CASSLMDLLKGRRSYEQYF. The CDR3 coding sequence is TGTGCCAGCAGCTTAATGGATCTATTAAAGGGCCGGAGGTCCTACGAGCAGTACTTC.

The chain joins TRBV28 to TRBJ2-1; tentative D call: TRBD1 (6 bases). The CDR3 has 16 residues. Trimming stripped 2 bases from V and 6 bases from J, with 17 bases between. Germline V gene lookup returns CDR1 MDHEN and CDR2 SYDVKM. In DNA form, the CDR3 reads TGTGCCAGCAGTTTAGAAAATCGGGACACGCGCAATGAGCAGTTCTTC. Its translation: CASSLENRDTRNEQFF.

The rearrangement links TRBV19 to TRBJ1-3; D is unresolved. Between the trimmed V and J ends, which lost 3 bases and 9 bases, there was a span of 6 bases. From germline, CDR1 is LNHDA and CDR2 SQIVND (reference sequence). The CDR3 is 11 residues long. CDR3: CASSIGGTIYF. CDR3 DNA: TGTGCCAGTAGTATTGGAGGCACCATATATTTT.

The chain has TRBV7-2 and TRBJ2-5; D may be TRBD2 (5 bases). There are 15 residues in the CDR3. The V gene's germline CDR1 is SGHTA and CDR2 FQGNSA. V dropped 2 bases and J dropped 1 base, with 11 bases sitting between them. This CDR3 reads CASSLYRDAQETQYF. The CDR3 DNA follows: TGTGCCAGCAGCTTATACCGGGATGCCCAAGAGACCCAGTACTTC.

The V and J genes are TRBV3-1 (or the pseudogene TRBV3-2) and TRBJ2-3, with D maybe TRBD2 (6 bases). Germline CDR1 and CDR2: LGHDT and YNNKEL (reference sequence). The CDR3 totals 17 residues. Trimming stripped 0 bases from V and 4 bases from J, with 17 bases between. The CDR3: CASSQDFRRGSPDTQYF. DNA of the CDR3: TGTGCCAGCAGCCAAGATTTCCGGCGGGGTTCTCCAGATACGCAGTATTTT.

This clone was found once. The gene calls are TRBV5-4 and TRBJ2-3; 7 bases agree with TRBD2. The germline V gene encodes CDR1 SGHNT and CDR2 YYREEE (reference sequence). CDR3 length: 15 residues. The J segment lost 10 bases and the V segment lost 3 bases, leaving 14 bases of the junction unmatched. Here the CDR3 DNA reads TGTGCCAGCAGCTCATCTAGCGGACCCCATGGTGCGCAGTATTTT. Translating it yields CASSSSSGPHGAQYF.

V usage is TRBV19 and J usage is TRBJ1-2, with 11 bases aligning to TRBD1. The V and J ends lost 8 bases and 8 bases, in that order; junction bases with no gene match: 7. Germline V gene data show CDR1 as LNHDA and CDR2 as SQIVND (reference sequence). The CDR3 loop spans 13 amino acids. The CDR3 reads CASGTGQGDGYTF. DNA for the CDR3: TGTGCCAGTGGTACGGGACAGGGGGACGGCTACACCTTC.

The chain joins TRBV2 to TRBJ2-1; 7 bases are shared with TRBD1. V shed 7 bases, J shed 8 bases, and the junction held 8 bases outside the gene matches. There are 13 residues in the CDR3. CDR1 and CDR2 from the germline V gene are SNHLY and FYNNEI. The DNA of the CDR3 is TGTGCCAGCAATAGACAGGGCTGGGATGAGCAGTTCTTC. Translation gives CASNRQGWDEQFF.

J is TRBJ1-5 and V is TRBV6-6; a weak D match, TRBD1 (5 bases). The germline gives CDR1 MNHNY, CDR2 SVGAGI (reference sequence). V was trimmed by 2 bases and J by 4 bases, leaving 15 bases between them. This CDR3 is built from 16 residues. The CDR3 DNA follows: TGTGCCAGCAGTTACCTCGACAGCGCCCTTAATCAGCCCCAGCATTTT. Translated, it gives CASSYLDSALNQPQHF.

This chain uses TRBV5-4 with TRBJ2-5; D might be TRBD1 (6 bases). Germline values: CDR1 SGHNT, CDR2 YYREEE (reference sequence). Trimming removed 4 bases at V and 2 bases at J, with 9 bases between. CDR3 length equals 13 residues. As DNA, the CDR3 is TGTGCCAGCAGCATTGACAGGCAAGAGACCCAGTACTTC. Protein: CASSIDRQETQYF. Looking up the rest from reference TRBV5-4 and TRBJ2-5 gives the full variable domain: ETGVTQSPTHLIKTRGQQVTLRCSSQSGHNTVSWYQQALGQGPQFIFQYYREEENGRGNFPPRFSGLQFPNYSSELNVNALELDDSALYLCASSIDRQETQYFGPGTRLLVL.

Details on this clone: The same CDR3 also results from other DNA sequences found in this sample. The chain joins TRBV2 to TRBJ2-1; 11 bases agree with TRBD2. Germline CDR1 and CDR2: SNHLY and FYNNEI. The CDR3 contains 15 residues. The junction had 5 bases not matched to a gene; V was cut back by 6 bases and J by 4 bases. The DNA for the CDR3 is TGTGCCAGCAGGGTAGCGGGGGGGCCGTACAATGAGCAGTTCTTC. It translates to CASRVAGGPYNEQFF. Complete variable domain (other parts from reference TRBV2 and TRBJ2-1): EPEVTQTPSHQVTQMGQEVILRCVPISNHLYFYWYRQILGQKVEFLVSFYNNEISEKSEIFDDQFSVERPDGSNFTLKIRSTKLEDSAMYFCASRVAGGPYNEQFFGPGTRLTVL.

The chain links TRBV27 to TRBJ1-4; 8 nucleotides line up with TRBD1. Germline V gene data show CDR1 as MNHEY and CDR2 as SMNVEV (reference sequence). The CDR3 has 15 residues. Trimming removed 1 base from V and 7 bases from J; junction bases left unmatched: 5. CDR3 coding DNA: TGTGCCAGCAGTTTATGGGCAGGGGGCAGTGAAAAACTGTTTTTT. Its translation: CASSLWAGGSEKLFF.

This chain connects TRBV15 to TRBJ1-5; no clear D. CDR1 and CDR2 (germline): LNHNV, YYDKDF (reference sequence). This CDR3 region has 15 residues. The ends were cut back, 5 bases at V and 0 bases at J, with 11 bases in the middle. CDR3 in amino acids: CATSPGPHSNQPQHF. Here the CDR3 DNA reads TGTGCCACCAGCCCTGGGCCCCATAGCAATCAGCCCCAGCATTTT. Drawing the rest from reference TRBV15 and TRBJ1-5, the complete variable domain is DAMVIQNPRYQVTQFGKPVTLSCSQTLNHNVMYWYQQKSSQAPKLLFHYYDKDFNNEADTPDNFQSRRPNTSFCFLDIRSPGLGDTAMYLCATSPGPHSNQPQHFGDGTRLSIL.

This clone has more than one count but fewer than ten. The rearrangement links TRBV5-1 to TRBJ1-2, with D possibly TRBD1 on 5 matching bases. Between the trimmed V and J ends, which lost 3 bases and 8 bases, there was a span of 14 bases. Looked up from germline, CDR1 is SGHRS and CDR2 is YFSETQ. CDR3 length: 13 amino acids. This CDR3 is CASSWGRGDGYTF. The CDR3 DNA reads as TGCGCCAGCAGCTGGGGTCGGGGGGACGGCTACACCTTC.

The chain links TRBV10-1 to TRBJ1-1; D not certain. The CDR3 runs to 13 residues. Trimming took 7 bases from V and 10 from J, leaving 19 bases between them. Germline values: CDR1 WNHNN, CDR2 SYGVQD (reference sequence). CDR3 DNA: TGCGCCAGCACCAACCGGGTCCAAATAAGAGCTTTCTTT. Its translation is CASTNRVQIRAFF.

This CDR3 reads CASSLAGQGLGQPQHF. The CDR3 DNA reads as TGTGCCAGCAGCTTAGCGGGACAGGGATTGGGTCAGCCCCAGCATTTT. This chain joins TRBV7-8 and TRBJ1-5; 9 nucleotides line up with TRBD1. This CDR3 spans 16 amino acids. Germline CDR1 SGHVS, CDR2 FQNEAQ. J lost 6 bases, V lost 0 bases, and 6 bases had no gene match.

CDR3 bases: TGTGCCACCCAGGGGGTAAGCGAAAAACTGTTTTTT. It translates to CATQGVSEKLFF. The chain links TRBV21-1 to TRBJ1-4; TRBD1 was called by the table and not checked on the DNA. TRBV21-1 is labeled a pseudogene. This CDR3 spans 12 amino acids.

J is TRBJ2-7 and V is TRBV18; D is undetermined. The CDR3 loop spans 11 amino acids. Per germline, CDR1 KGHSH and CDR2 LQKENI. V lost 4 bases and J lost 6, with 7 bases in between. The CDR3 region is CASSLSLEQYF. The CDR3 bases are TGTGCCAGCTCACTATCCCTCGAGCAGTACTTC.

The gene calls are TRBV5-1 and TRBJ1-6, with 7 bases that match TRBD1. The CDR3 contains 15 residues. J gave up 10 bases and V 4 bases, and 11 bases lay outside the gene matches. Germline loops: CDR1 SGHRS, CDR2 YFSETQ. Here the CDR3 reads CASSTSTGRRSPLHF. The CDR3 DNA reads as TGCGCCAGCAGCACGTCGACAGGGAGGAGATCACCCCTCCACTTT.

V gene TRBV30 combines with J gene TRBJ1-1; perhaps TRBD1 as D (6 bases). This CDR3 spans 13 amino acids. The germline V gene has CDR1 GTSNPN and CDR2 SVGIG (reference sequence). The V gene lost 4 bases and the J gene lost 1 base, with 10 bases spanning the gap. The CDR3 coding sequence is TGTGCCTGGACTTCGACAGGGAACACTGAAGCTTTCTTT. Translation: CAWTSTGNTEAFF.

The chain uses TRBV11-2 and TRBJ1-4; D may be TRBD1 (5 bases). Germline V lookup: CDR1 SGHAT, CDR2 FQNNGV. Trimming stripped 5 bases from V and 5 bases from J, with 12 bases between. The CDR3 has 14 amino acids. CDR3 in DNA: TGTGCCAGCAGCCTCCGACAGCTCAATGAAAAACTGTTTTTT. Translated, it gives CASSLRQLNEKLFF.

The chain recombines TRBV19 with TRBJ2-1, with D tentatively TRBD1 (5 bases). The length of the CDR3 is 13 residues. Germline CDR1 and CDR2: LNHDA and SQIVND (reference sequence). Trimming removed 4 bases from V and 4 bases from J, with 8 bases in between. In DNA, the CDR3 is TGTGCCAGTAGTAAGGGGCAATACAATGAGCAGTTCTTC. Protein: CASSKGQYNEQFF.

This rearrangement joins TRBV2 to TRBJ2-1; 9 bases map to TRBD1. The CDR3 totals 15 residues. V gave up 6 bases and J gave up 10 bases; unmatched junction bases: 13. Per germline, CDR1 SNHLY and CDR2 FYNNEI. The CDR3 DNA follows: TGTGCCAGCAGGGTGGACAGGGGTCCTTTAAGGGAGCAGTTCTTC. This encodes CASRVDRGPLREQFF.

This chain links TRBV30 with TRBJ1-3, with a tentative D call TRBD1 (6 bases). The CDR3 is made up of 14 amino acids. Germline V gene sequence: CDR1 GTSNPN, CDR2 SVGIG (reference sequence). V dropped 3 bases and J dropped 3 bases, with 12 bases sitting between them. The CDR3 nucleotides are TGTGCCTGGAGCAAACAGGGTTTTGGAAACACCATATATTTT. This sequence encodes CAWSKQGFGNTIYF.

This clone appeared a single time. V is TRBV6-6 and J is TRBJ1-1, with 7 bases identical to TRBD1. Germline trimming cut 6 bases from V and 1 base from J; bases unmatched to any gene: 8. The CDR3 is made up of 15 amino acids. CDR1 is MNHNY and CDR2 is SVGAGI in the germline V gene (reference sequence). Here the CDR3 reads CASRHKRDRNTEAFF. The CDR3 DNA reads TGTGCCAGCAGACACAAAAGGGACAGGAACACTGAAGCTTTCTTT.

V is TRBV5-1 and J is TRBJ1-2; TRBD1 agrees at 9 bases. Trimming took 4 bases from V and 5 from J; bases not matched to a gene: 12. This CDR3 spans 16 amino acids. Germline V gives CDR1 SGHRS, CDR2 YFSETQ. The CDR3 coding sequence is TGCGCCAGCAGCGGAACAGGGGGCCCAACCCAGTATGGCTACACCTTC. Translating gives CASSGTGGPTQYGYTF.

In DNA, the CDR3 is TGCGCCAGCAGCTTTGAACAGGGGGCGGACTATGGCTACACCTTC. Its translation is CASSFEQGADYGYTF. This chain connects TRBV5-1 to TRBJ1-2; TRBD1 matches 9 bases. The CDR3 spans 15 residues. Trimming removed 2 bases from V and 3 bases from J; junction bases left unmatched: 5. Germline values: CDR1 SGHRS, CDR2 YFSETQ.

The chain has TRBV27 and TRBJ1-5, with a possible D match to TRBD1 (6 bases). The CDR3 extends over 14 amino acids. The V gene's germline CDR1 is MNHEY and CDR2 SMNVEV (reference sequence). Deletions cut 6 bases from V and 5 bases from J, with 14 bases between. CDR3 nucleotide sequence: TGTGCCAGCAGGGCGACGACAGGTGATCAGCCCCAGCATTTT. This sequence encodes CASRATTGDQPQHF.

This chain links TRBV11-2 with TRBJ1-5; D is possibly TRBD1 (6 bases). Between the trimmed V and J ends, which lost 3 bases and 1 base, there was a span of 10 bases. This CDR3 has 15 amino acids. Germline values: CDR1 SGHAT, CDR2 FQNNGV. In nucleotides, the CDR3 is TGTGCCAGCAGCTTTAAAGGGGGAAGCAATCAGCCCCAGCATTTT. Its translation: CASSFKGGSNQPQHF.